This is a list of T cell receptor beta chains from one sample in a study of T cell changes during pregnancy in multiple sclerosis. Data came from immunoSEQ multiplex PCR; TCRdb stores just in-frame clones and leaves some out. The sample consists of around 63,000 clones, just over 90% of them appearing once. The sequenced sample was peripheral blood, obtained after pregnancy. These receptors all come from a female donor with multiple sclerosis, enrolled in a pregnancy study. Each CDR3 is given with its conserved first and last residue. Fields, in order: V gene, D gene, clone size, J gene, CDR3 DNA, CDR3 protein. A D gene is named only where the DNA matches it firmly. A clone size is listed for some rows: how often the clone was seen (once, few, many), or a class if it is expanded.

v_call: TRBV9
d_call: TRBD1
clone_size: .
j_call: TRBJ1-2
cdr3_nt: TGTGCCAGCAGCGTAGGACAGGGGAAAAACTATGGCTACACCTTC
cdr3_aa: CASSVGQGKNYGYTF

v_call: TRBV6-4
d_call: .
clone_size: .
j_call: TRBJ2-3
cdr3_nt: TGTGCCAGCAGTGAAGGGGGAGAAACAGATACGCAGTATTTT
cdr3_aa: CASSEGGETDTQYF

v_call: TRBV19
d_call: .
clone_size: .
j_call: TRBJ2-3
cdr3_nt: TGTGCCAGTAGTCACACAGATACGCAGTATTTT
cdr3_aa: CASSHTDTQYF

v_call: TRBV6-4
d_call: TRBD2
clone_size: few
j_call: TRBJ2-3
cdr3_nt: TGTGCCAGCAGTGACGGGACTAGCGGCACAGATACGCAGTATTTT
cdr3_aa: CASSDGTSGTDTQYF

v_call: TRBV19
d_call: TRBD2
clone_size: once
j_call: TRBJ2-5
cdr3_nt: TGTGCCAGTAGGCCAGAGTTAGGACTAGAAGAGACCCAGTACTTC
cdr3_aa: CASRPELGLEETQYF

v_call: TRBV7-2
d_call: TRBD2
clone_size: .
j_call: TRBJ2-5
cdr3_nt: TGTGCCAGCAGCTTCCCCCCCGGACTAGCGGGTAAACAAGAGACCCAGTACTTC
cdr3_aa: CASSFPPGLAGKQETQYF

v_call: TRBV5-4
d_call: TRBD1
clone_size: few
j_call: TRBJ1-3
cdr3_nt: TGTGCCAGCAGCCGGGACAGGCCCGGCTCTGGAAACACCATATATTTT
cdr3_aa: CASSRDRPGSGNTIYF

v_call: TRBV28
d_call: TRBD1
clone_size: .
j_call: TRBJ2-7
cdr3_nt: TGTGCCAGCAGTGGGACAGGGTTGTACGAGCAGTACTTC
cdr3_aa: CASSGTGLYEQYF

v_call: TRBV7-2
d_call: .
clone_size: .
j_call: TRBJ1-2
cdr3_nt: TGTGCCAGCAGCCTAAGGACAGCCACAAACTATGGCTACACCTTC
cdr3_aa: CASSLRTATNYGYTF

v_call: TRBV7-9
d_call: TRBD2
clone_size: .
j_call: TRBJ2-1
cdr3_nt: TGTGCCAGCAGCTTAGCCCGACTAGCGGGATCTTACAATGAGCAGTTCTTC
cdr3_aa: CASSLARLAGSYNEQFF